This T cell receptor (beta chain) was sequenced for a study of cytomegalovirus exposure and HLA in healthy donors. On the study more broadly: According to later analysis, the same platform produced the roughly 120 validation and around 730 first-cohort repertoires.

This CDR3 has 14 residues. Germline V lookup: CDR1 LNHDA, CDR2 SQIVND (reference sequence). With 7 bases removed from V and 2 bases from J, the gap between germline ends came to 14 bases. Libraries were prepared by immunoSEQ multiplex PCR; TCRdb keeps only in-frame clonotypes and omits some of them. Among 130,000 or so clones listed, 85% were seen once. Comment on this clone: Its antigen is undetermined.

Regarding the study as a whole: In vitro assays verified that a few CMV-associated chains recognized CMV antigens specifically. Reports showed the classifier diagnosing cytomegalovirus status with high specificity and sensitivity.

The origin of this receptor is a woman aged 25-40 years in good health and CMV-seronegative. Sequenced sample: PBMCs. V usage is TRBV19 and J usage is TRBJ1-2; D may be TRBD1 (5 bases). This CDR3 reads CASTPDRANYGYTF. CDR3 sequence (DNA): TGTGCCAGTACCCCAGACAGAGCCAACTATGGCTACACCTTC.